Following are 16 T cell receptor beta chains from one sample sequenced in a study of response to subunit inactivated influenza vaccine. TCRdb itself ran the RT-PCR reads through MiXCR, one entry per CDR3 protein. Of 500,000 to 600,000 distinct CDR3 sequences listed, 10% to 15% are singletons. Specimen: PBMCs from blood, collected roughly 6 weeks after vaccination. The origin of the receptors is a man aged 45-65 years who received an inactivated influenza vaccine.

This clonotype was seen a few times. The chain carries TRBV6-1 and TRBJ1-2, with no clear D. Germline CDR1 is MNHNS and CDR2 is SASEGT. V lost 2 bases, J lost 8 bases, and 18 bases lay in between. The CDR3 totals 15 residues. The CDR3 DNA is TGTGCCAGCAGTGAAATGGCGAGGGTTAGCTACGGCTACACCTTC. The encoded protein is CASSEMARVSYGYTF.

This clonotype was detected only a few times. The V call is TRBV7-2, the J call TRBJ2-3, with a weak D call TRBD2 (6 bases). The CDR3 is made up of 17 amino acids. Trimming cost V 0 bases and J 8 bases, with 21 bases left between them. Germline V CDR1 and CDR2: SGHTA, FQGNSA. The CDR3 DNA is TGTGCCAGCAGCTTAGCTCCCCTCACCAGTGGAGCGGGTACGCAGTATTTT. Its translation: CASSLAPLTSGAGTQYF.

This rearrangement joins TRBV19 to TRBJ1-2; a possible D gene is TRBD1 (5 bases). Germline values: CDR1 LNHDA, CDR2 SQIVND (reference sequence). V lost 5 bases and J lost 5, with 18 bases in between. This CDR3 spans 15 amino acids. The CDR3 region is CASSDIRGRIYGYTF. CDR3 coding DNA: TGTGCCAGTAGTGATATAAGGGGACGGATATATGGCTACACCTTC. Based on the CDR3 plus reference TRBV19 and TRBJ1-2, the full variable domain is DGGITQSPKYLFRKEGQNVTLSCEQNLNHDAMYWYRQDPGQGLRLIYYSQIVNDFQKGDIAEGYSVSREKKESFPLTVTSAQKNPTAFYLCASSDIRGRIYGYTFGSGTRLTVV.

This chain joins TRBV20-1 and TRBJ2-4, with unresolved D. The V end lost 4 bases, the J end lost 6 bases, and 16 bases lay between the germline ends. The CDR3 spans 14 residues. The V gene's germline CDR1 is DFQATT and CDR2 SNEGSKA (reference sequence). The CDR3 region has the DNA TGCAGTGCTACTGCCGGGCCGGCCGGAAACATTCAGTACTTC. It is translated as CSATAGPAGNIQYF.

This sequence joins TRBV20-1 and TRBJ1-6; 7 bases are a match to TRBD1. This CDR3 comprises 15 residues. V trimming: 2 bases; J trimming: 5 bases; junction bases outside the gene matches: 6. Germline V gene sequence: CDR1 DFQATT, CDR2 SNEGSKA (reference sequence). The CDR3: CSARSPRGDNSPLHF. CDR3 bases: TGCAGTGCTAGAAGCCCCAGGGGGGATAATTCACCCCTCCACTTT.

V usage is TRBV20-1 and J usage is TRBJ2-1, with 7 bases that match TRBD1. The V gene end was trimmed by 3 bases and the J gene end by 14 bases; junction bases not matched to a gene: 19. Germline lookup yields CDR1 DFQATT and CDR2 SNEGSKA (reference sequence). The CDR3 length is 15 residues. The CDR3 coding sequence is TGCAGTGCTAGGGTTCCTACCAACAGGGGTCTAAGGGAGTTCTTC. Translating gives CSARVPTNRGLREFF.

CDR3 protein: CATSRDTEGNQPQHF. In DNA, the CDR3 is TGTGCCACCAGCAGGGATACAGAAGGGAATCAGCCCCAGCATTTT. This chain connects TRBV15 to TRBJ1-5; D unclear. CDR3 length: 15 amino acids. Germline V gene lookup returns CDR1 LNHNV and CDR2 YYDKDF (reference sequence). Trimming stripped 3 bases from V and 4 bases from J, with 13 bases between.

V gene TRBV28 combines with J gene TRBJ2-7; tentatively, D is TRBD2 (5 bases). Germline CDR1 and CDR2: MDHEN and SYDVKM. CDR3 length: 12 residues. The V and J ends lost 7 bases and 5 bases respectively, with 12 bases between them. Here the CDR3 reads CASIPGGNEQYF. The CDR3 DNA sequence: TGTGCCAGCATACCCGGAGGTAACGAGCAGTACTTC.

This clonotype was recorded a few times. In DNA, the CDR3 is TGTGCCAGCTCACCACAGGTCGCTTCAGCTGGGGCCAACGTCCTGACTTTC. Translating gives CASSPQVASAGANVLTF. The chain employs TRBV18 and TRBJ2-6; D not resolved. Trimming took 1 base from V and 2 from J, leaving 12 bases between them. CDR3 length equals 17 residues. In germline, CDR1 is KGHSH, CDR2 LQKENI.

This clonotype has a handful of counts. The rearrangement uses TRBV29-1 and TRBJ2-1; 7 bases map to TRBD2. Trimming took 3 bases from V and 10 from J; bases not matched to a gene: 9. The CDR3 contains 13 residues. Germline values: CDR1 SQVTM, CDR2 ANQGSEA. The CDR3 region is CSVDKREPIEQFF. The DNA of the CDR3 is TGCAGCGTTGACAAGCGGGAACCCATAGAGCAGTTCTTC.

The rearrangement links TRBV7-2 to TRBJ1-1; D gene uncertain. Germline CDR1 is SGHTA and CDR2 is FQGNSA. V lost 5 bases to trimming and J lost 3 bases, with 7 bases between them. The CDR3 covers 12 residues. The CDR3 loop reads CASSPPHTEAFF. CDR3 sequence (DNA): TGTGCCAGCAGCCCTCCCCACACTGAAGCTTTCTTT.

The V call is TRBV6-2 or TRBV6-3, the J call TRBJ2-1; 9 positions agree with TRBD1. The V gene's germline CDR1 is MNHEY and CDR2 SVGEGT. There are 15 residues in the CDR3. Trimming cost V 5 bases and J 6 bases; bases outside gene matches: 8. The CDR3 DNA sequence: TGTGCCAGCAGTAGAGGACAGGGGATCTCCAATGAGCAGTTCTTC. Protein: CASSRGQGISNEQFF.

V gene TRBV20-1 combines with J gene TRBJ2-1; D remains unclear. This CDR3 has 13 residues. V was trimmed by 5 bases and J by 6 bases, leaving 14 bases between them. The V gene's germline CDR1 is DFQATT and CDR2 SNEGSKA (reference sequence). CDR3 bases: TGCAGTGCTCACCGGGTCGCCTTCAATGAGCAGTTCTTC. Residues: CSAHRVAFNEQFF.

This chain uses TRBV7-3 with TRBJ2-2; the D gene is possibly TRBD2 (6 bases). The germline V and J ends were trimmed by 4 bases and 6 bases, with 12 bases remaining between them. The CDR3 runs 14 residues. Per germline, CDR1 SGHTA and CDR2 FQGTGA. CDR3 bases: TGTGCCAGCAGCTCCTCGGGGGTTTCCGGGGAGCTGTTTTTT. Translating gives CASSSSGVSGELFF.

This clonotype was seen more than once but under ten times. CDR3 protein: CASSLPPNEQYF. The CDR3 coding sequence is TGCGCCAGCAGCTTGCCCCCCAACGAGCAGTACTTC. V and J are TRBV5-1 and TRBJ2-7; D ambiguous. There are 12 residues in the CDR3. V gave up 1 base and J gave up 5 bases, with 7 bases separating them. In germline, CDR1 is SGHRS, CDR2 YFSETQ.

This clonotype appeared a few times. This chain joins TRBV7-2 and TRBJ2-2; 10 positions agree with TRBD2. The CDR3 runs 13 residues. CDR1 and CDR2 from the germline V gene are SGHTA and FQGNSA. The trim removed 10 bases at V and 6 bases at J, leaving 5 bases unmatched. CDR3 in amino acids: CAKTSGLSGELFF. The CDR3 DNA reads TGTGCCAAGACTAGCGGGTTATCCGGGGAGCTGTTTTTT.